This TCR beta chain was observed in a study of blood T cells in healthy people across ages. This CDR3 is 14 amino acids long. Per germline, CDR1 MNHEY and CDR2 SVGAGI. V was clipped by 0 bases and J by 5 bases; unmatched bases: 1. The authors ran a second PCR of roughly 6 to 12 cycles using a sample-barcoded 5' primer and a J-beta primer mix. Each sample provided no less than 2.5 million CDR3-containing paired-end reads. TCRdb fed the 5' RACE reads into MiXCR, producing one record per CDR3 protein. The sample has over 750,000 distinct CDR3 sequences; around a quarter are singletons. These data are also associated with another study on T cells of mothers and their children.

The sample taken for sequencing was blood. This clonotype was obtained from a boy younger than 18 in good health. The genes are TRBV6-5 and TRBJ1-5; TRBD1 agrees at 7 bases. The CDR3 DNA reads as TGTGCCAGCAGTTACTCAGGGGGCGATCAGCCCCAGCATTTT. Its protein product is CASSYSGGDQPQHF.